The 14 T cell receptor beta chains in this list originate from one sample, sequenced in a study of control samples from healthy donors and cancer patients. The table came from immunoSEQ multiplex PCR; TCRdb's copy has only in-frame clones and leaves some out. Counted here are 130,000 or so clones, 91% occurring once; the ten biggest clones make up approximately 7.2%. Sample: blood. Every receptor here comes from a young man in good health.

The chain has TRBV28 and TRBJ1-2; D is ambiguous. CDR3 length: 11 amino acids. Germline CDR1 and CDR2: MDHEN and SYDVKM. Trimming stripped 6 bases from V and 10 bases from J, with 12 bases between. The CDR3 DNA is TGTGCCAGCAGCAACCGGGGAGTCTACACCTTC. Amino acid sequence: CASSNRGVYTF.

The chain links TRBV7-9 to TRBJ2-1; 9 nucleotides match TRBD2. With V trimmed by 2 bases and J by 5 bases, 7 bases remained unmatched. This CDR3 is built from 16 residues. Looked up from germline, CDR1 is SEHNR and CDR2 is FQNEAQ (reference sequence). Written as DNA, the CDR3 is TGTGCCAGCAGCTTAACCGGGACTAGCTTACACAATGAGCAGTTCTTC. This translates into CASSLTGTSLHNEQFF.

The chain uses TRBV18 and TRBJ1-6; D uncertain. This CDR3 has 16 residues. CDR1 and CDR2 from the germline V gene are KGHSH and LQKENI. Trimming stripped 1 base from V and 7 bases from J, with 14 bases between. In DNA form, the CDR3 reads TGTGCCAGCTCACCACTAGGCGGACTGCTAAATTCACCCCTCCACTTT. Its protein product is CASSPLGGLLNSPLHF.

V is TRBV5-4 and J is TRBJ2-7, with D perhaps given as TRBD1 or TRBD2 (5 bases each). The V gene lost 0 bases and the J gene lost 5 bases, with 6 bases spanning the gap. This CDR3 has 12 residues. CDR1 is SGHNT and CDR2 is YYREEE in the germline V gene (reference sequence). CDR3 protein: CASSLGGHEQYF. CDR3 bases: TGTGCCAGCAGCTTGGGGGGACACGAGCAGTACTTC.

The chain combines TRBV7-2 with TRBJ2-7, with D tentatively TRBD1 (5 bases). The CDR3 totals 14 residues. In germline, CDR1 is SGHTA, CDR2 FQGNSA. Trimming took off 0 bases at V and 6 bases at J, with 12 bases between the two ends. CDR3 loop: CASSLAPTVSEQYF. CDR3 coding DNA: TGTGCCAGCAGCTTAGCGCCGACAGTCTCCGAGCAGTACTTC.

The J gene is TRBJ2-7, the V gene TRBV5-5, with D tentatively TRBD2 (5 bases). CDR1 is SGHKS, CDR2 YYEKEE, per germline (reference sequence). Trimming took 0 bases from V and 4 from J, leaving 11 bases between them. The CDR3 totals 14 residues. The CDR3 region has the DNA TGTGCCAGCAGCTTGGCTCCCGGGGTGTACGAGCAGTACTTC. Amino acids: CASSLAPGVYEQYF.

This clone was recorded only once. The chain employs TRBV5-1 and TRBJ2-1; 9 nucleotides match TRBD2. Trimming removed 5 bases from V and 6 bases from J; junction bases left unmatched: 12. Germline lookup yields CDR1 SGHRS and CDR2 YFSETQ. This CDR3 region has 16 residues. The chain's CDR3 is CASSLDGGGAVNEQFF. CDR3 in DNA: TGCGCCAGCAGTCTCGACGGCGGGGGGGCTGTCAATGAGCAGTTCTTC.

With regard to this clone: Its ends do not fully match the called genes, so a read error is possible. The chain recombines TRBV7-6 with TRBJ1-4, with 8 bases aligning to TRBD1. The CDR3 has 15 residues. Germline V CDR1 and CDR2: SGHVS, FNYEAQ. Written as DNA, the CDR3 is TGTGCCAGCAGCATAGCACAGGGGGGAGGTGAAAAACTGTTTTTT. It codes for CASSIAQGGGEKLFF.

This chain links TRBV13 with TRBJ2-5; 7 bases match TRBD2. Germline V gene lookup returns CDR1 PRHDT and CDR2 FYEKMQ (reference sequence). This CDR3 is 14 amino acids long. Germline trimming cut 4 bases from V and 7 bases from J; bases unmatched to any gene: 9. CDR3 loop: CASSSGLGFGTQYF. CDR3 nucleotide sequence: TGTGCCAGCAGCTCTGGACTAGGCTTTGGGACCCAGTACTTC.

This chain connects TRBV19 to TRBJ1-2, with D tentatively TRBD1 (5 bases). Germline V gene lookup returns CDR1 LNHDA and CDR2 SQIVND (reference sequence). Trimming shortened V by 8 bases and J by 3 bases, and 10 bases separated the two germline ends. The CDR3 consists of 12 residues. The CDR3 loop reads CASGRGDYGYTF. The CDR3 DNA reads TGTGCCAGTGGTCGAGGGGACTATGGCTACACCTTC.

The genes are TRBV5-1 and TRBJ2-2; 9 bases are shared with TRBD1. Looked up from germline, CDR1 is SGHRS and CDR2 is YFSETQ. This CDR3 comprises 14 residues. The V gene end was trimmed by 4 bases and the J gene end by 7 bases; junction bases not matched to a gene: 5. The CDR3 sequence: CASSIQGAGGELFF. CDR3 DNA sequence: TGCGCCAGCAGCATACAGGGGGCAGGCGGGGAGCTGTTTTTT.

This chain uses TRBV29-1 with TRBJ2-3, with a possible D match to TRBD2 (5 bases). The CDR3 is 14 amino acids. Germline V lookup: CDR1 SQVTM, CDR2 ANQGSEA. Trimming cost V 4 bases and J 5 bases, with 16 bases left between them. CDR3 sequence reads: CSVGVRGAKDTQYF. The CDR3 DNA is TGCAGCGTTGGGGTCCGGGGAGCAAAAGATACGCAGTATTTT.

The V gene is TRBV19, the J gene TRBJ2-2; no clear D. Trimming took 1 base from V and 1 from J, leaving 7 bases between them. Germline-derived CDR1 and CDR2 are LNHDA and SQIVND (reference sequence). This CDR3 region has 15 residues. DNA of the CDR3: TGTGCCAGTAGTATAGGTCAAAGGAACACCGGGGAGCTGTTTTTT. It specifies CASSIGQRNTGELFF.

The chain recombines TRBV4-1 with TRBJ1-4, with D maybe TRBD1 (5 bases). Germline CDR1 reads MGHRA; CDR2 reads YSYEKL. The CDR3 extends over 12 amino acids. V was trimmed by 0 bases and J by 10 bases, leaving 6 bases between them. CDR3 DNA sequence: TGCGCCAGCAGCCAAGATAGGGGAAAACTGTTTTTT. It yields the protein CASSQDRGKLFF.